The 7 T cell receptor beta chains below were found in one sample sequenced in a study of cytomegalovirus exposure and HLA in healthy donors. Primers for the PCR totalled 60 Vbeta and 13 Jbeta. Profiled with immunoSEQ multiplex PCR; TCRdb holds only in-frame clones, not every one. The ten top clones account for around 5.6%, within a sample of about 48,000 clones. The sequencing input was PBMCs. The source is a male donor in good health and CMV-seropositive.

This chain joins TRBV4-2 and TRBJ2-7, with 11 nucleotides matching TRBD2. The CDR3 extends over 16 amino acids. J lost 0 bases, V lost 3 bases, and 4 bases had no gene match. Germline CDR1 reads LGHNA; CDR2 reads YNFKEQ. The CDR3 loop reads CASSQVSGGASYEQYF. In nucleotides, the CDR3 is TGTGCCAGCAGCCAGGTTAGCGGGGGGGCCTCCTACGAGCAGTACTTC.

The DNA for the CDR3 is TGTGCCAGTAGTATAGGCCGCGTTTTAGATACGCAGTATTTT. Encoded protein: CASSIGRVLDTQYF. The chain has TRBV19 and TRBJ2-3; the D is unclear. The CDR3 sequence is 14 residues long. Looked up from germline, CDR1 is LNHDA and CDR2 is SQIVND (reference sequence). The ends were cut back, 1 base at V and 5 bases at J, with 10 bases in the middle.

The chain has TRBV13 and TRBJ2-7; TRBD2 matches at 7 bases. The CDR3 runs 14 residues. V was pared by 5 bases and J by 7 bases, with 11 bases of the junction left unmatched. Looked up from germline, CDR1 is PRHDT and CDR2 is FYEKMQ (reference sequence). CDR3 sequence (DNA): TGTGCCAGCAGCGCCCGGTGGGAGGGTTGGGAGCAGTACTTC. Protein sequence: CASSARWEGWEQYF.

V is TRBV14 and J is TRBJ2-1, with D tentatively TRBD2 (5 bases). The CDR3 runs to 13 residues. V was trimmed by 0 bases and J by 9 bases, leaving 9 bases between them. The germline V gene has CDR1 SGHDN and CDR2 FVKESK. The CDR3 DNA reads TGTGCCAGCAGCCAAGATGTGAGGGTTGAGCAGTTCTTC. Amino acids: CASSQDVRVEQFF. Based on the CDR3 plus reference TRBV14 and TRBJ2-1, the full variable domain is EAGVTQFPSHSVIEKGQTVTLRCDPISGHDNLYWYRRVMGKEIKFLLHFVKESKQDESGMPNNRFLAERTGGTYSTLKVQPAELEDSGVYFCASSQDVRVEQFFGPGTRLTVL.

The J gene is TRBJ2-7, the V gene TRBV2; 10 bases align to TRBD1. Germline assignment: CDR1 SNHLY and CDR2 FYNNEI. Trimming took 6 bases from V and 2 from J; bases not matched to a gene: 10. This CDR3 has 16 amino acids. This chain's CDR3 is CASSQSRQGAAYEQYF. The DNA for the CDR3 is TGTGCCAGCAGCCAAAGTAGACAGGGGGCGGCCTACGAGCAGTACTTC.

The chain uses TRBV13 and TRBJ1-2, with unresolved D. CDR3 size: 17 residues. Trimming pared 1 base from V and 4 bases from J, leaving 19 bases between. CDR1 PRHDT and CDR2 FYEKMQ come from the germline V gene (reference sequence). CDR3 protein: CASSLAGSGVVGYGYTF. The CDR3 bases are TGTGCCAGCAGCTTAGCGGGGAGTGGAGTGGTGGGCTATGGCTACACCTTC.

The genes are TRBV7-3 and TRBJ1-2, with a tentative D call TRBD1 (5 bases). The V and J ends lost 5 bases and 5 bases respectively, with 12 bases between them. CDR1 SGHTA and CDR2 FQGTGA come from the germline V gene. The CDR3 spans 13 residues. The chain's CDR3 is CASSPDISYGYTF. The CDR3 bases are TGTGCCAGCAGCCCGGACATTTCGTATGGCTACACCTTC.